A selection of T cell receptor beta chains follows, all from one sample in a study of CD8+ T cells in alopecia areata. Clones were read by immunoSEQ multiplex PCR, and TCRdb kept only the in-frame ones, dropping some. The sample carries about 200,000 clones, approximately 61% recorded once. The source was CD4+ T cells sorted from blood, collected at week 0. The receptors stem from a human donor with alopecia areata. The CDR3 runs from the conserved cysteine through the conserved F or W. The D gene is left open where the match is weak. Not every row has a clone size; where given, it reads once, few, many or a size class.

clone_size	v_call	j_call	d_call	cdr3_aa	cdr3_nt
NA	TRBV15	TRBJ1-3	TRBD1	CATSRTGTGTGNTIYF	TGTGCCACCAGCAGAACAGGGACAGGGACTGGAAACACCATATATTTT
NA	TRBV29-1	TRBJ1-2	NA	CSVDRTVALYGYTF	TGCAGCGTTGACCGGACAGTAGCGCTCTATGGCTACACCTTC
NA	TRBV30	TRBJ2-5	NA	CARGPWSSQETQYF	TGTGCCCGGGGGCCGTGGAGTTCCCAAGAGACCCAGTACTTC
NA	TRBV5-4	TRBJ1-2	TRBD1	CASSPGTELNYGYTF	TGTGCCAGCAGCCCCGGGACAGAACTAAACTATGGCTACACCTTC
few	TRBV10-3	TRBJ2-3	NA	CAISEEVATDTQYF	TGTGCCATCAGTGAGGAGGTGGCGACAGATACGCAGTATTTT
NA	TRBV7-3	TRBJ2-3	NA	CASSKDSATSTDTQYF	TGTGCCAGCAGCAAGGACAGTGCTACTAGCACAGATACGCAGTATTTT
NA	TRBV9	TRBJ1-2	NA	CASSPEGLGGYTF	TGTGCCAGCAGCCCGGAAGGTCTAGGTGGCTACACCTTC
few	TRBV4-1	TRBJ2-7	TRBD2	CASSPKAGGPNYEQYF	TGCGCCAGCAGCCCCAAGGCGGGAGGGCCCAACTACGAGCAGTACTTC
NA	TRBV29-1	TRBJ2-1	TRBD2	CSVERDSGRAGNEQFF	TGCAGCGTTGAACGGGATAGCGGGAGGGCCGGGAATGAGCAGTTCTTC
NA	TRBV7-8	TRBJ1-1	NA	CASSREETGLNTEAFF	TGTGCCAGCAGCCGAGAAGAGACAGGACTGAACACTGAAGCTTTCTTT
few	TRBV6-6	TRBJ1-6	TRBD1	CASTTDRDNSPLHF	TGTGCCAGCACCACCGACAGGGATAATTCACCCCTCCACTTT
NA	TRBV6-1	TRBJ2-1	TRBD1	CASRQGAEYNEQFF	TGTGCCAGCAGACAGGGGGCTGAATACAATGAGCAGTTCTTC
NA	TRBV19	TRBJ2-5	NA	CASSKPQRGETQYF	TGTGCCAGTAGTAAGCCCCAGAGAGGAGAGACCCAGTACTTC
once	TRBV25-1	TRBJ1-1	NA	CASSAFDWQAFF	TGTGCCAGCAGTGCGTTCGATTGGCAAGCTTTCTTT
NA	TRBV7-9	TRBJ1-1	NA	CASSPLRSMNTEAFF	TGTGCCAGCAGCCCCCTCCGTTCCATGAACACTGAAGCTTTCTTT
NA	TRBV30	TRBJ1-2	TRBD1	CAWRRGTGGSGYTF	TGTGCCTGGAGGCGCGGGACAGGGGGCTCTGGCTACACCTTC
few	TRBV29-1	TRBJ1-1	NA	CSVVPAREAFF	TGCAGCGTTGTCCCGGCGAGGGAAGCTTTCTTT
NA	TRBV15	TRBJ1-2	NA	CATSRGADRYGYTF	TGTGCCACCAGCAGAGGAGCAGATCGTTATGGCTACACCTTC
NA	TRBV18	TRBJ2-7	NA	CASSQTISDYEQYF	TGTGCCAGCTCACAGACTATTAGCGACTACGAGCAGTACTTC
NA	TRBV7-2	TRBJ1-5	TRBD1	CASSLGQGFHQPQHF	TGTGCCAGCAGCTTAGGACAGGGCTTCCATCAGCCCCAGCATTTT
NA	TRBV15	TRBJ2-7	NA	CATSKAGYEQYF	TGTGCCACCAGCAAAGCGGGCTACGAGCAGTACTTC
NA	TRBV5-1	TRBJ2-7	NA	CASSLLSGDWNEQYF	TGCGCCAGCAGCTTGTTGTCAGGCGATTGGAACGAGCAGTACTTC